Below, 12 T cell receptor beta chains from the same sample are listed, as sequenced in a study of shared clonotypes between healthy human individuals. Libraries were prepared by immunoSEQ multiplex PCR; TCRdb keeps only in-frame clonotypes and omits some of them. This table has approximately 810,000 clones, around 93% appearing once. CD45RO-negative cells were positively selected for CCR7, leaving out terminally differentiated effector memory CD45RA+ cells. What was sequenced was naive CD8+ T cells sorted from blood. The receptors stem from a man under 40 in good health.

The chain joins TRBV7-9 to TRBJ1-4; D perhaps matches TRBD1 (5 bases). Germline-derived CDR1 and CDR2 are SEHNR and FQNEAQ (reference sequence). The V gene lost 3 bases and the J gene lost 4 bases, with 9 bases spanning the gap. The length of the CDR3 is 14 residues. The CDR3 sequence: CASSFQGGNEKLFF. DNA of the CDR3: TGTGCCAGCAGCTTTCAGGGCGGTAATGAAAAACTGTTTTTT.

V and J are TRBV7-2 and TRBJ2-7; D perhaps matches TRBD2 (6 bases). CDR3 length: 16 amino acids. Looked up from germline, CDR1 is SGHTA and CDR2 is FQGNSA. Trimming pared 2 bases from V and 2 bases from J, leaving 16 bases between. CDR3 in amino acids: CASSLPGGLTTYEQYF. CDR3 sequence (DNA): TGTGCCAGCAGCTTACCCGGAGGGCTGACCACCTACGAGCAGTACTTC.

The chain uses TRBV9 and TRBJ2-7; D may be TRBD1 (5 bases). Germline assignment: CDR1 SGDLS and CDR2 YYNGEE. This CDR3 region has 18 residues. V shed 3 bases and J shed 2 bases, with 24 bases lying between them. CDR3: CASSGPPQEGATTYEQYF. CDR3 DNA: TGTGCCAGCAGCGGCCCCCCTCAAGAAGGGGCAACTACCTACGAGCAGTACTTC.

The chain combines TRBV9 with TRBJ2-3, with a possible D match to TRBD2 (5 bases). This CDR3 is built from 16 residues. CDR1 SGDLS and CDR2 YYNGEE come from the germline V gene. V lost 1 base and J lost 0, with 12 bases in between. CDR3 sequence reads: CASSVMGSGSTDTQYF. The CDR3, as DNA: TGTGCCAGCAGCGTAATGGGCTCGGGAAGCACAGATACGCAGTATTTT.

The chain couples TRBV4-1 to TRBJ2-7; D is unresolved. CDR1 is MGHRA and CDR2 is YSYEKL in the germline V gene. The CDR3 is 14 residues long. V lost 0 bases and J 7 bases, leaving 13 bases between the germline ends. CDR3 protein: CASSQDRNYDEQYF. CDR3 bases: TGCGCCAGCAGCCAAGACAGAAACTACGATGAGCAGTACTTC.

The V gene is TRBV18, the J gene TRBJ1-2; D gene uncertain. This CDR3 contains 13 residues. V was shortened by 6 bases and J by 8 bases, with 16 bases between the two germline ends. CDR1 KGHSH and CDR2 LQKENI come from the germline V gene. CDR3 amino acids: CASSNWTSRGYTF. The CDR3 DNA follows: TGTGCCAGCTCTAATTGGACCTCCAGGGGCTACACCTTC.

The CDR3 spells CSVPGGYTGELFF. The CDR3 DNA follows: TGCAGCGTGCCAGGGGGCTACACCGGGGAGCTGTTTTTT. This chain connects TRBV29-1 to TRBJ2-2, with 8 positions matching TRBD1. V trimming: 6 bases; J trimming: 3 bases; junction bases outside the gene matches: 3. The CDR3 sequence is 13 residues long. The germline V gene encodes CDR1 SQVTM and CDR2 ANQGSEA.

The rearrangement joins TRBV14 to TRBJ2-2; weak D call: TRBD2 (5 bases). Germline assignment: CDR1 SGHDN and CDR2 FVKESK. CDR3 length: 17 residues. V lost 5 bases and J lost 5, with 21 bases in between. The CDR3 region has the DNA TGTGCCAGCAGCTACGAGCCGGGATCTCTAGTAACCGGGGAGCTGTTTTTT. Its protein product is CASSYEPGSLVTGELFF.

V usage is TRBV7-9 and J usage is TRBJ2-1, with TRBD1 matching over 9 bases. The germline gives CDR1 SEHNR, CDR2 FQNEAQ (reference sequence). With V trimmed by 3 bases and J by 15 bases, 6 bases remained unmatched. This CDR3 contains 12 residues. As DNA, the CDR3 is TGTGCCAGCAGCTTGGCGGGGACAGGGCTGTTCTTC. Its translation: CASSLAGTGLFF.

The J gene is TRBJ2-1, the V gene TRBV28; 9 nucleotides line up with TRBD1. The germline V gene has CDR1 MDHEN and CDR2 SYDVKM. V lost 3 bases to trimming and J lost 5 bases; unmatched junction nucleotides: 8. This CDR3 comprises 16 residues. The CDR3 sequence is CASSFEWDREDNEQFF. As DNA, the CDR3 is TGTGCCAGCAGTTTTGAGTGGGACAGGGAGGACAATGAGCAGTTCTTC.

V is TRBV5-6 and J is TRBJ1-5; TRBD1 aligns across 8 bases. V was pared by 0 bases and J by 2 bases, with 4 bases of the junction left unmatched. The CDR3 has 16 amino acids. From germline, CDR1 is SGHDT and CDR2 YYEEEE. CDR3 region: CASSLAQGAGNQPQHF. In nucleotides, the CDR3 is TGTGCCAGCAGCTTGGCCCAGGGGGCCGGCAATCAGCCCCAGCATTTT.

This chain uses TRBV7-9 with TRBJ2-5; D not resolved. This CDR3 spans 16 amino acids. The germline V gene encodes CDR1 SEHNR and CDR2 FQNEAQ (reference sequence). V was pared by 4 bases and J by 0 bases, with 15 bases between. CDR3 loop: CASSSTLFGHQETQYF. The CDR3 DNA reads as TGTGCCAGCAGCTCGACGTTATTTGGTCACCAAGAGACCCAGTACTTC.